Shown below are 17 T cell receptor beta chains from a single sample sequenced in a study of blood T cell repertoires in COVID-19. Assay: immunoSEQ multiplex PCR; the TCRdb copy retains only in-frame clones and omits some. The table records approximately 470,000 clones, 80% to 90% of them present only once. Source material: peripheral blood. These receptors originate from a human donor in a cohort sampled during active COVID-19.

This clone was counted once. The gene calls are TRBV11-2 and TRBJ2-3, with D possibly TRBD2 on 5 matching bases. The CDR3 is 15 amino acids. The V gene lost 2 bases and the J gene lost 5 bases, with 14 bases spanning the gap. CDR1 and CDR2 (germline): SGHAT, FQNNGV. CDR3 sequence reads: CASSLRRTGKDTQYF. In DNA, the CDR3 is TGTGCCAGCAGCTTACGCCGGACGGGGAAAGATACGCAGTATTTT.

This clone was seen a handful of times. V usage is TRBV5-4 and J usage is TRBJ1-1, with 8 bases identical to TRBD1. V lost 4 bases, J lost 4 bases, and 9 bases stayed unmatched. Germline V CDR1 and CDR2: SGHNT, YYREEE (reference sequence). The CDR3 has 15 amino acids. The CDR3 reads CASSPTGVRGTEAFF. The CDR3 nucleotides read TGTGCCAGCAGCCCGACAGGGGTGAGGGGCACTGAAGCTTTCTTT.

The chain carries TRBV11-2 and TRBJ1-5; 8 nucleotides agree with TRBD1. The germline V gene has CDR1 SGHAT and CDR2 FQNNGV. V shed 2 bases, J shed 4 bases, and the junction held 4 bases outside the gene matches. This CDR3 has 15 amino acids. The CDR3 sequence is CASSLMTGVNQPQHF. Here the CDR3 DNA reads TGTGCCAGCAGCTTAATGACAGGGGTTAATCAGCCCCAGCATTTT.

The rearrangement uses TRBV13 and TRBJ2-1; 11 nucleotides align to TRBD2. V dropped 4 bases and J dropped 6; count of bases not matched to a gene: 14. This CDR3 spans 18 amino acids. Germline V gives CDR1 PRHDT, CDR2 FYEKMQ (reference sequence). DNA for the CDR3: TGTGCCAGCAGCTCCAGACTAGCGGGACCCTCCCATTTCAATGAGCAGTTCTTC. It translates to CASSSRLAGPSHFNEQFF.

The chain couples TRBV29-1 to TRBJ2-1; 11 nucleotides agree with TRBD2. J gave up 7 bases and V 7 bases, and 9 bases lay outside the gene matches. The CDR3 runs to 14 residues. Germline V gene sequence: CDR1 SQVTM, CDR2 ANQGSEA. CDR3 nucleotide sequence: TGCAGCGGTCAACTAGCGGGAGTGGTGAATGAGCAGTTCTTC. Protein sequence: CSGQLAGVVNEQFF.

In its sample, this clone was seen a few times. CDR3 bases: TGTGCCTGGAGTGCCCCGGGACAGGGGTACTTC. This sequence encodes CAWSAPGQGYF. The rearrangement uses TRBV30 and TRBJ2-7, with TRBD1 matching 9 bases. CDR3 size: 11 residues. V trimming: 1 base; J trimming: 12 bases; junction bases outside the gene matches: 4. Germline values: CDR1 GTSNPN, CDR2 SVGIG (reference sequence).

The rearrangement joins TRBV4-2 to TRBJ2-7; D not resolved. Deletions cut 1 base from V and 4 bases from J, with 8 bases between. Per the germline V gene, CDR1 is LGHNA and CDR2 is YNFKEQ. CDR3 length: 13 amino acids. CDR3 protein: CASSQVNEYEQYF. CDR3 bases: TGTGCCAGCAGCCAAGTCAACGAGTACGAGCAGTACTTC.

The genes are TRBV5-1 and TRBJ2-2; 13 bases map to TRBD2. Trimming removed 5 bases from V and 5 bases from J; junction bases left unmatched: 6. CDR1 SGHRS and CDR2 YFSETQ come from the germline V gene. There are 16 residues in the CDR3. The CDR3 coding sequence is TGCGCCAGCAGGGTTCCGGGACTAGCGGGGACCGGGGAGCTGTTTTTT. It codes for CASRVPGLAGTGELFF. Complete variable domain (other parts from reference TRBV5-1 and TRBJ2-2): KAGVTQTPRYLIKTRGQQVTLSCSPISGHRSVSWYQQTPGQGLQFLFEYFSETQRNKGNFPGRFSGRQFSNSRSEMNVSTLELGDSALYLCASRVPGLAGTGELFFGEGSRLTVL.

The rearrangement links TRBV20-1 to TRBJ1-2; D is ambiguous. The CDR3 runs 10 residues. V shed 4 bases and J shed 5 bases, with 5 bases lying between them. Germline CDR1 DFQATT, CDR2 SNEGSKA (reference sequence). This CDR3 reads CSAMAYGYTF. The CDR3 DNA sequence: TGCAGTGCTATGGCTTATGGCTACACCTTC.

The V and J genes are TRBV6-5 and TRBJ1-4; the D is unclear. This CDR3 has 13 amino acids. Looked up from germline, CDR1 is MNHEY and CDR2 is SVGAGI. Trimming shortened V by 5 bases and J by 4 bases, and 8 bases separated the two germline ends. The CDR3 sequence: CASSPTDNEKLFF. The CDR3 DNA reads as TGTGCCAGCAGTCCTACAGATAATGAAAAACTGTTTTTT.

The chain uses TRBV6-5 and TRBJ1-1; tentative D call: TRBD1 (6 bases). This CDR3 has 14 amino acids. Trimming cost V 6 bases and J 0 bases, with 11 bases left between them. Germline lookup yields CDR1 MNHEY and CDR2 SVGAGI. CDR3 coding DNA: TGTGCCAGCAGCCCAGACAGGCTGAACACTGAAGCTTTCTTT. It yields the protein CASSPDRLNTEAFF.

CDR3 protein: CASSPGLAGGPKQFF. The CDR3 nucleotides read TGTGCCAGCAGCCCGGGACTAGCGGGAGGGCCGAAGCAGTTCTTC. The rearrangement uses TRBV7-3 and TRBJ2-1, with 16 positions matching TRBD2. CDR1 and CDR2 from the germline V gene are SGHTA and FQGTGA. Losses at the gene ends were 5 bases for V and 11 bases for J; bases not matched to a gene: 6. There are 15 residues in the CDR3.

J is TRBJ2-1 and V is TRBV14; 7 nucleotides align to TRBD2. From germline, CDR1 is SGHDN and CDR2 FVKESK. The CDR3 spans 14 residues. J lost 7 bases, V lost 5 bases, and 8 bases had no gene match. CDR3 nucleotide sequence: TGTGCCAGCAGCAGGGAGGGACGGGCTAATGAGCAGTTCTTC. As protein: CASSREGRANEQFF.

The chain uses TRBV3-1 (or the pseudogene TRBV3-2) and TRBJ2-5, with 11 bases fitting TRBD2. Unmatched junction bases numbered 13, after V lost 2 bases and J lost 14 bases. The CDR3 loop spans 15 amino acids. Germline V gene sequence: CDR1 LGHDT, CDR2 YNNKEL (reference sequence). CDR3 sequence: CASSQPKAMTSGTYF. For the CDR3, the DNA is TGTGCCAGCAGCCAACCTAAGGCTATGACTAGCGGGACATACTTC.

The chain recombines TRBV6-5 with TRBJ1-1, with TRBD1 identical over 7 bases. The CDR3 runs 14 residues. With 6 bases clipped from V and 1 base from J, the junction kept 5 bases outside the gene matches. CDR1 is MNHEY, CDR2 SVGAGI, per germline. As DNA, the CDR3 is TGTGCCAGCAGGGGGGGACAGCAGAACACTGAAGCTTTCTTT. This gives the protein CASRGGQQNTEAFF.

The J gene is TRBJ1-5, the V gene TRBV10-2; D might be TRBD1 (5 bases). The CDR3 has 12 residues. CDR1 is WSHSY and CDR2 is SAAADI in the germline V gene. V lost 5 bases and J lost 6, with 8 bases in between. The DNA for the CDR3 is TGCGCCAGCAGTCAGGGCGGTCAGCCCCAGCATTTT. It codes for CASSQGGQPQHF.

The chain has TRBV18 and TRBJ2-2; TRBD1 is a possible D gene (6 bases). V was cut by 6 bases and J by 4 bases, with 21 bases left in between. The V gene's germline CDR1 is KGHSH and CDR2 LQKENI. This CDR3 has 17 amino acids. CDR3 nucleotides: TGTGCCAGCTCCTCCTCCGCGGACAGAGCGGCCACCGGGGAGCTGTTTTTT. It is translated as CASSSSADRAATGELFF.